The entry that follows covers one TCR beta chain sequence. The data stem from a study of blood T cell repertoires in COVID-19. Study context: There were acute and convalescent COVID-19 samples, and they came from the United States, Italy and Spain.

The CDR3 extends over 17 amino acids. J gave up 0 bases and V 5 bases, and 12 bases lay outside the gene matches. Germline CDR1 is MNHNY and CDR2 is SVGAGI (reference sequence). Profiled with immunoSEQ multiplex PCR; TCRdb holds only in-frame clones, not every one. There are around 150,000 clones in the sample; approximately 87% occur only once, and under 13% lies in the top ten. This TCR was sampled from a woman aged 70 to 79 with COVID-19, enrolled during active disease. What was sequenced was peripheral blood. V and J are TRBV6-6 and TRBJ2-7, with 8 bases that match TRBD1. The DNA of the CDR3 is TGTGCCAGCAGTCTACAGGGGGGACTCTCAAGCTCCTACGAGCAGTACTTC. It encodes CASSLQGGLSSSYEQYF.